This T cell receptor (beta chain) came from a study of shared clonotypes between healthy human individuals. Deletions cut 5 bases from V and 2 bases from J, with 10 bases between. Germline CDR1 is MDHEN and CDR2 is SYDVKM. The CDR3 is 13 residues long. Of note for this clone: Its cognate antigen is unknown.

Healthy HIV-negative adults with no recent acute infections or vaccinations were recruited as donors. Naive CD45RA+ and memory CD45RA-negative subsets were split from CD4+ cells. The assay was immunoSEQ multiplex PCR, and TCRdb's table has in-frame clones only and misses some. The sample lists under 1,900,000 clones, approximately 98.5% occurring once. Study-level results: Read depth was anticipated to influence clonotype sharing among donors.

The sequence was collected from a man aged 25 to 40 in good health. Sequenced sample: naive CD4+ T cells sorted from blood. The subset is: CD45RA+ positively selected. The gene calls are TRBV28 and TRBJ2-7; a possible D gene is TRBD1 (6 bases). This CDR3 reads CASSRGGPYEQYF. Here the CDR3 DNA reads TGTGCCAGCAGTCGAGGGGGTCCCTACGAGCAGTACTTC.